The 27 T cell receptor beta chains presented below share a single source sample, sequenced in a study of blood T cell repertoires in COVID-19. Some clones are missing from TCRdb's copy, which holds only in-frame ones; the method was immunoSEQ multiplex PCR. The table lists 410,000 or so clones, roughly 90% of them singletons. The sample taken for sequencing was peripheral blood. Every receptor here comes from a woman in her twenties or thirties with active or convalescent COVID-19.

This clone appeared a few times. The rearrangement joins TRBV3-1 (or the pseudogene TRBV3-2) to TRBJ2-5; TRBD1 matches 9 bases. Germline V gene data show CDR1 as LGHDT and CDR2 as YNNKEL (reference sequence). The V gene end was trimmed by 5 bases and the J gene end by 2 bases; junction bases not matched to a gene: 9. CDR3 size: 16 residues. CDR3 sequence reads: CASSLNPGQGQETQYF. As DNA, the CDR3 is TGTGCCAGCAGCTTAAACCCGGGACAGGGACAAGAGACCCAGTACTTC.

V usage is TRBV6-6 and J usage is TRBJ1-1, with 7 nucleotides matching TRBD1. J gave up 0 bases and V 5 bases, and 3 bases lay outside the gene matches. Germline-derived CDR1 and CDR2 are MNHNY and SVGAGI (reference sequence). The CDR3 spans 14 residues. CDR3 nucleotide sequence: TGTGCCAGCAGTCCGGGACAGATGAACACTGAAGCTTTCTTT. The encoded protein is CASSPGQMNTEAFF.

The chain combines TRBV30 with TRBJ2-7; 11 nucleotides agree with TRBD2. The CDR3 consists of 16 residues. The ends lost 3 bases at V and 3 bases at J; junction bases unmatched: 10. Per the germline V gene, CDR1 is GTSNPN and CDR2 is SVGIG (reference sequence). The CDR3 here is CAWSPTGLAGLYEQYF. The DNA for the CDR3 is TGTGCCTGGAGCCCAACCGGACTAGCGGGCCTCTACGAGCAGTACTTC.

The rearrangement uses TRBV7-6 and TRBJ2-2; TRBD1 might be the D (5 bases). Germline V CDR1 and CDR2: SGHVS, FNYEAQ. This CDR3 region has 14 residues. Trimming pared 8 bases from V and 6 bases from J, leaving 16 bases between. CDR3: CASEDQGRAGELFF. As DNA, the CDR3 is TGTGCCAGCGAGGACCAGGGAAGAGCCGGGGAGCTGTTTTTT.

The chain links TRBV11-3 to TRBJ2-1, with a tentative D call TRBD1 (6 bases). Germline assignment: CDR1 SGHNT and CDR2 YENEEA. CDR3 length equals 16 residues. V lost 2 bases to trimming and J lost 7 bases, with 18 bases between them. Written as DNA, the CDR3 is TGTGCCAGCAGCTTAACCCCCATAAGGGGGAGAAATGAGCAGTTCTTC. Protein sequence: CASSLTPIRGRNEQFF.

The chain is built from TRBV4-2 and TRBJ2-1, with D possibly matching TRBD1 (6 bases). CDR1 is LGHNA and CDR2 is YNFKEQ in the germline V gene. The CDR3 has 16 residues. The V gene lost 0 bases and the J gene lost 0 bases, with 9 bases spanning the gap. CDR3 DNA sequence: TGTGCCAGCAGCCAAGACGTGGGGGCCTCCTACAATGAGCAGTTCTTC. It codes for CASSQDVGASYNEQFF.

The chain employs TRBV14 and TRBJ2-7, with a tentative D call TRBD1 (6 bases). Between the trimmed V and J ends, which lost 4 bases and 3 bases, there was a span of 10 bases. The CDR3 length is 13 residues. The germline V gene has CDR1 SGHDN and CDR2 FVKESK. CDR3 DNA: TGTGCCAGCAGCCTTTTACAGGGCTACGAGCAGTACTTC. It yields the protein CASSLLQGYEQYF.

The chain employs TRBV30 and TRBJ2-3; the match to TRBD2 covers 9 bases. The CDR3 extends over 16 amino acids. With V trimmed by 1 base and J by 4 bases, 9 bases remained unmatched. Germline loops: CDR1 GTSNPN, CDR2 SVGIG (reference sequence). DNA of the CDR3: TGTGCCTGGAGTGCCCCTAGCGGGACCCGCTCAGATACGCAGTATTTT. Translated: CAWSAPSGTRSDTQYF.

This clone was observed a few times. The DNA for the CDR3 is TGTGCCAGTAAAGAAAGGCCTGGGGCCTGGGGCACCATATATTTT. This encodes CASKERPGAWGTIYF. This chain connects TRBV3-1 (or the pseudogene TRBV3-2) to TRBJ1-3; D might be TRBD1 (5 bases). The germline CDR1 and CDR2 sequences are LGHDT and YNNKEL (reference sequence). The CDR3 totals 15 residues. Deletions cut 9 bases from V and 9 bases from J, with 24 bases between.

This rearrangement joins TRBV10-3 to TRBJ2-5, with D maybe TRBD2 (6 bases). The germline V and J ends were trimmed by 5 bases and 5 bases, with 21 bases remaining between them. The CDR3 runs to 16 residues. In germline, CDR1 is ENHRY, CDR2 SYGVKD. DNA of the CDR3: TGTGCCATCAGTTCCTCGGCGCCCGGGCGGGGTGAGACCCAGTACTTC. Its protein is CAISSSAPGRGETQYF.

The rearrangement links TRBV7-8 to TRBJ2-7; no clear D gene. The CDR3 runs 13 residues. V lost 1 base, J lost 3 bases, and 7 bases lay in between. Germline V gene data show CDR1 as SGHVS and CDR2 as FQNEAQ. The CDR3 DNA sequence: TGTGCCAGCAGCTTAGGGGCAGACTACGAGCAGTACTTC. Protein: CASSLGADYEQYF.

The chain has TRBV3-1 (or the pseudogene TRBV3-2) and TRBJ1-1; no reliable D call. Germline CDR1 LGHDT, CDR2 YNNKEL (reference sequence). The CDR3 has 15 residues. V lost 1 base and J lost 4, with 13 bases in between. The CDR3 loop reads CASSQGWERGTEAFF. The CDR3 DNA follows: TGTGCCAGCAGCCAAGGGTGGGAGCGGGGCACTGAAGCTTTCTTT.

The genes are TRBV6-5 and TRBJ2-3; TRBD1 agrees at 10 bases. The germline V gene encodes CDR1 MNHEY and CDR2 SVGAGI. V was pared by 7 bases and J by 4 bases, with 8 bases of the junction left unmatched. The CDR3 loop spans 15 amino acids. CDR3 DNA sequence: TGTGCCAGCAATCCGGGACAGGGGATTTCAGATACGCAGTATTTT. Its protein product is CASNPGQGISDTQYF.

The gene calls are TRBV6-5 and TRBJ1-5, with 8 bases aligning to TRBD1. V lost 5 bases to trimming and J lost 7 bases; unmatched junction nucleotides: 7. Looked up from germline, CDR1 is MNHEY and CDR2 is SVGAGI. This CDR3 region has 14 residues. The CDR3 sequence: CASSTTGGGQPQHF. The CDR3 nucleotides are TGTGCCAGCAGTACAACAGGGGGTGGCCAGCCCCAGCATTTT.

The rearrangement uses TRBV28 and TRBJ1-2, with 9 bases that match TRBD1. Germline values: CDR1 MDHEN, CDR2 SYDVKM. Losses at the gene ends were 3 bases for V and 3 bases for J; bases not matched to a gene: 11. This CDR3 spans 17 amino acids. CDR3 nucleotides: TGTGCCAGCAGTTTCCGGGACAGGGCCAGGGAGGACTATGGCTACACCTTC. Translation gives CASSFRDRAREDYGYTF.

The chain combines TRBV7-9 with TRBJ1-4; a weak D match, TRBD1 (5 bases). Between the trimmed V and J ends, which lost 2 bases and 8 bases, there was a span of 15 bases. The CDR3 spans 15 residues. The germline V gene has CDR1 SEHNR and CDR2 FQNEAQ (reference sequence). The DNA for the CDR3 is TGTGCCAGCAGCTTAAGTTCAGGGCATGTAGAAAAACTGTTTTTT. Protein product: CASSLSSGHVEKLFF.

This chain connects TRBV30 to TRBJ1-1; TRBD1 is a possible D gene (5 bases). This CDR3 comprises 14 residues. Per germline, CDR1 GTSNPN and CDR2 SVGIG (reference sequence). Deletions cut 3 bases from V and 5 bases from J, with 16 bases between. The DNA for the CDR3 is TGTGCCTGGAGCAGCAGGGTATCGGAGACTGAAGCTTTCTTT. Translation: CAWSSRVSETEAFF.

The chain has TRBV4-1 and TRBJ2-1, with 8 bases identical to TRBD2. The V gene's germline CDR1 is MGHRA and CDR2 YSYEKL. The junction had 7 bases not matched to a gene; V was cut back by 0 bases and J by 3 bases. This CDR3 region has 17 residues. CDR3 region: CASSQEPSGGYYNEQFF. In DNA, the CDR3 is TGCGCCAGCAGCCAAGAACCAAGCGGGGGATACTACAATGAGCAGTTCTTC.

The chain uses TRBV4-1 and TRBJ2-1; D call uncertain. This CDR3 is 13 amino acids long. V lost 3 bases and J lost 8, with 11 bases in between. From germline, CDR1 is MGHRA and CDR2 YSYEKL. The chain's CDR3 is CASSQWAFDEQFF. The CDR3 DNA reads TGCGCCAGCAGCCAGTGGGCATTCGATGAGCAGTTCTTC.

The chain joins TRBV14 to TRBJ2-4; D perhaps matches TRBD1 (6 bases). Germline CDR1 reads SGHDN; CDR2 reads FVKESK. The CDR3 length is 14 residues. V dropped 4 bases and J dropped 0 bases, with 7 bases sitting between them. The CDR3 region has the DNA TGTGCCAGCAGCCCGGACAGAGCCAAAAACATTCAGTACTTC. It encodes CASSPDRAKNIQYF.

This chain uses TRBV18 with TRBJ2-5; 8 bases line up with TRBD1. V gave up 5 bases and J gave up 6 bases; unmatched junction bases: 14. CDR3 length equals 16 residues. CDR1 and CDR2 (germline): KGHSH, LQKENI. CDR3 sequence reads: CASSRGHTGTGQTQYF. CDR3 DNA: TGTGCCAGCTCAAGGGGGCATACCGGGACAGGACAGACCCAGTACTTC.

This sequence joins TRBV5-4 and TRBJ1-3, with a tentative D call TRBD1 (5 bases). The CDR3 length is 17 residues. Germline assignment: CDR1 SGHNT and CDR2 YYREEE (reference sequence). V shed 3 bases and J shed 0 bases, with 16 bases lying between them. DNA for the CDR3: TGTGCCAGCAGCTCAAGGATAGGGGATTACTCTGGAAACACCATATATTTT. It codes for CASSSRIGDYSGNTIYF.

The chain employs TRBV4-1 and TRBJ1-1, with 7 bases identical to TRBD1. Germline assignment: CDR1 MGHRA and CDR2 YSYEKL. The CDR3 is made up of 13 amino acids. The J segment lost 3 bases and the V segment lost 5 bases, leaving 3 bases of the junction unmatched. CDR3 in DNA: TGCGCCAGCAGCAAAACAGGGGACACTGAAGCTTTCTTT. It codes for CASSKTGDTEAFF.

The V gene is TRBV2, the J gene TRBJ1-1; TRBD1 might be the D (6 bases). Trimming left V 5 bases short and J 4 bases short, with 11 bases between. Germline V gene sequence: CDR1 SNHLY, CDR2 FYNNEI. This CDR3 spans 13 amino acids. The CDR3 nucleotides read TGTGCCAGCAGTCAGGGGACATTCACTGAAGCTTTCTTT. This codes for CASSQGTFTEAFF.

The genes are TRBV19 and TRBJ1-2; 11 positions match TRBD1. Looked up from germline, CDR1 is LNHDA and CDR2 is SQIVND (reference sequence). The CDR3 consists of 15 residues. The ends lost 6 bases at V and 7 bases at J; junction bases unmatched: 10. CDR3 coding DNA: TGTGCCAGTAGCCTGGACAGGGGGCGCCCGTTTGGCTACACCTTC. Protein sequence: CASSLDRGRPFGYTF.

The chain recombines TRBV5-3 with TRBJ2-2; 14 nucleotides line up with TRBD2. TRBV5-3 is an open reading frame, and its role is uncertain. V dropped 4 bases and J dropped 7; count of bases not matched to a gene: 3. This CDR3 has 15 residues. DNA of the CDR3: TGTGCCAGAAGCAGACTAGCGGGAGGGGTCGGGGAGCTGTTTTTT. Protein product: CARSRLAGGVGELFF.

The chain uses TRBV6-1 and TRBJ2-7, with D possibly matching TRBD2 (5 bases). Trimming took 3 bases from V and 0 from J, leaving 6 bases between them. This CDR3 has 13 residues. Germline lookup yields CDR1 MNHNS and CDR2 SASEGT. CDR3 sequence reads: CASSDGISYEQYF. CDR3 nucleotides: TGTGCCAGCAGTGACGGGATCTCCTACGAGCAGTACTTC.